These T cell receptor beta chains were read from a single sample in a study of graft-versus-host responses after intestinal transplantation. The assay was immunoSEQ multiplex PCR, and TCRdb's table has in-frame clones only and misses some. The sample shows some 15,000 clones, around 70% of them seen only once. Sequenced here: ileum tissue, sampled 14 days after transplant. The receptor source for this set is a human patient who received an intestinal transplant, so some T cells may come from the graft donor. Each CDR3 is given with its conserved first and last residue. Each record gives: V gene, D gene, J gene, clone size, CDR3 length, CDR3 DNA, CDR3 protein. A D gene is named only where the DNA matches it firmly. Size is stated for part of the rows, as once, few or many counts, or as a class when the clone is expanded.

V gene: TRBV5-4
D gene: NA
J gene: TRBJ1-1
clone size: NA
CDR3 length: 13
CDR3 DNA: TGTGCCAGCAGCTTTGCGGGATCCCCTGAAGCTTTCTTT
CDR3 protein: CASSFAGSPEAFF

V gene: TRBV6-5
D gene: NA
J gene: TRBJ2-5
clone size: NA
CDR3 length: 14
CDR3 DNA: TGTGCCAGCAGTTACGCGGGGCCAGGGGAGACCCAGTACTTC
CDR3 protein: CASSYAGPGETQYF

V gene: TRBV9
D gene: TRBD2
J gene: TRBJ2-1
clone size: NA
CDR3 length: 15
CDR3 DNA: TGTGCCAGCAGCTTTAGCGGGGGCTCCTACAATGAGCAGTTCTTC
CDR3 protein: CASSFSGGSYNEQFF

V gene: TRBV28
D gene: NA
J gene: TRBJ1-1
clone size: NA
CDR3 length: 12
CDR3 DNA: TGTGCCAGCAGTTTGGACAGCACTGAAGCTTTCTTT
CDR3 protein: CASSLDSTEAFF

V gene: TRBV5-6
D gene: TRBD2
J gene: TRBJ2-1
clone size: once
CDR3 length: 15
CDR3 DNA: TGTGCCAGCAGCTTCCCCGGGACTACCCTTCAGGAGCAGTTCTTC
CDR3 protein: CASSFPGTTLQEQFF

V gene: TRBV5-1
D gene: NA
J gene: TRBJ1-1
clone size: NA
CDR3 length: 15
CDR3 DNA: TGCGCCAGCAGGGTTGGCGGGGGAGGGGACACTGAAGCTTTCTTT
CDR3 protein: CASRVGGGGDTEAFF

V gene: TRBV5-1
D gene: NA
J gene: TRBJ2-3
clone size: NA
CDR3 length: 12
CDR3 DNA: TGCGCCAGCAGCTTTGGATCCGATACGCAGTATTTT
CDR3 protein: CASSFGSDTQYF

V gene: TRBV28
D gene: TRBD2
J gene: TRBJ2-7
clone size: few
CDR3 length: 14
CDR3 DNA: TGTGCCAGCAGGCGCCCGGGGGGGGGCTACGAGCAGTACTTC
CDR3 protein: CASRRPGGGYEQYF

V gene: TRBV19
D gene: TRBD2
J gene: TRBJ2-7
clone size: NA
CDR3 length: 15
CDR3 DNA: TGTGCCAGTAGTATTTGGAGCGGGGGATACTACGAGCAGTACTTC
CDR3 protein: CASSIWSGGYYEQYF

V gene: TRBV25-1
D gene: TRBD1
J gene: TRBJ1-2
clone size: NA
CDR3 length: 16
CDR3 DNA: TGTGCCAGCAGTGATAGGGAGGACAGGGGACTATATGGCTACACCTTC
CDR3 protein: CASSDREDRGLYGYTF